This T cell receptor (beta chain) originates from a study of CD8 T cells in ankylosing spondylitis. Study results and caveats: A subset of motif variants has previously been described in the synovial fluid and blood of reactive arthritis. There was a TCR beta motif, made of eight highly homologous variants, that appeared characteristic of ankylosing spondylitis blood.

By quantitative 5'-RACE with molecular barcodes, the TCR beta libraries were made. Each CDR3 protein is one row after TCRdb ran MiXCR on the 5' RACE reads. This table holds some 150,000 distinct CDR3 sequences, about an eighth found once. This clonotype was observed at least ten times. Antigen unknown. The germline V gene has CDR1 SQVTM and CDR2 ANQGSEA. This CDR3 is built from 14 residues. Trimming cost V 0 bases and J 6 bases; bases outside gene matches: 7. This receptor was obtained from a female donor with ankylosing spondylitis or in good health (not recorded which). The chain links TRBV29-1 to TRBJ1-2; 7 bases line up with TRBD1. Sequencing input: blood, either unsorted or a sorted T cell fraction (not recorded which). CDR3 residues: CSVEEAAGGDGYTF. For the CDR3, the DNA is TGCAGCGTTGAAGAAGCTGCAGGGGGGGATGGCTACACCTTC.